Below are 10 T cell receptor beta chains sequenced from a single sample in a study of blood T cell repertoires in COVID-19. Assay: immunoSEQ multiplex PCR; the TCRdb copy retains only in-frame clones and omits some. The sample yields about 240,000 clones, 75% to 90% seen once. The sample taken for sequencing was PBMCs or T cells enriched from blood (not recorded which). The source is a man aged 35 to 55 who had recovered from COVID-19.

V gene TRBV12-5 combines with J gene TRBJ2-7, with D maybe TRBD1 (5 bases). The V gene lost 1 base and the J gene lost 2 bases, with 21 bases spanning the gap. Germline CDR1 and CDR2: LGHNT and FRNRAP. The CDR3 is 18 amino acids. The CDR3 sequence is CASGLATNLRVVTYEQYF. Written as DNA, the CDR3 is TGTGCTAGTGGTTTGGCCACGAACCTCAGGGTGGTAACCTACGAGCAGTACTTC.

The chain combines TRBV28 with TRBJ1-1; D unclear. CDR3 length equals 11 residues. Germline values: CDR1 MDHEN, CDR2 SYDVKM. The ends were cut back, 2 bases at V and 7 bases at J, with 5 bases in the middle. The CDR3 DNA is TGTGCCAGCAGTTTACGGGGTGAAGCTTTCTTT. Protein sequence: CASSLRGEAFF. The full variable domain, rest sourced from reference TRBV28 and TRBJ1-1, is DVKVTQSSRYLVKRTGEKVFLECVQDMDHENMFWYRQDPGLGLRLIYFSYDVKMKEKGDIPEGYSVSREKKERFSLILESASTNQTSMYLCASSLRGEAFFGQGTRLTVV.

The gene calls are TRBV6-5 and TRBJ2-7; 11 nucleotides agree with TRBD1. V shed 2 bases, J shed 5 bases, and the junction held 2 bases outside the gene matches. The CDR3 contains 14 residues. Germline assignment: CDR1 MNHEY and CDR2 SVGAGI. CDR3 protein: CASSYVGQGDEQYF. The CDR3 bases are TGTGCCAGCAGTTACGTGGGACAGGGGGACGAGCAGTACTTC.

This rearrangement joins TRBV9 to TRBJ1-2; 9 positions match TRBD1. J was trimmed by 6 bases and V by 7 bases; bases with no gene match: 7. Germline V gene lookup returns CDR1 SGDLS and CDR2 YYNGEE. CDR3 length equals 13 residues. Written as DNA, the CDR3 is TGTGCCAGCGGCCGGGACAGGGTTCATGGCTACACCTTC. Translation gives CASGRDRVHGYTF.

This clone has just one count. The chain joins TRBV5-1 to TRBJ1-1; 11 bases match TRBD1. The CDR3 is 17 amino acids. The germline gives CDR1 SGHRS, CDR2 YFSETQ. Trimming cost V 4 bases and J 4 bases; bases outside gene matches: 12. The CDR3 region is CASSAWTGGRVITEAFF. The CDR3 DNA reads as TGCGCCAGCAGCGCCTGGACAGGGGGCAGGGTTATCACTGAAGCTTTCTTT.

This sequence joins TRBV4-2 and TRBJ2-7, with TRBD1 matching 10 bases. The CDR3 extends over 14 amino acids. With 5 bases clipped from V and 6 bases from J, the junction kept 7 bases outside the gene matches. Germline V gives CDR1 LGHNA, CDR2 YNFKEQ. The CDR3 DNA is TGTGCCAGCAGCTTCGGGACAGGGGTCGCCGAGCAGTACTTC. Protein product: CASSFGTGVAEQYF.

This clone was observed a handful of times. The V and J genes are TRBV19 and TRBJ2-1; 8 nucleotides line up with TRBD1. This CDR3 region has 14 residues. Germline lookup yields CDR1 LNHDA and CDR2 SQIVND (reference sequence). V was clipped by 5 bases and J by 6 bases; unmatched bases: 6. The CDR3 nucleotides read TGTGCCAGTAGTCCGCGACAGGGGCTCAATGAGCAGTTCTTC. This codes for CASSPRQGLNEQFF.

The chain employs TRBV18 and TRBJ1-2; 10 bases align to TRBD1. The CDR3 is 17 residues long. CDR1 KGHSH and CDR2 LQKENI come from the germline V gene. Unmatched junction bases numbered 11, after V lost 1 base and J lost 6 bases. The CDR3 here is CASSPLRGTGAFNGYTF. In nucleotides, the CDR3 is TGTGCCAGCTCACCACTAAGGGGGACAGGGGCTTTCAATGGCTACACCTTC.

The chain couples TRBV28 to TRBJ2-2; TRBD2 aligns across 10 bases. The CDR3 runs to 15 residues. V shed 5 bases, J shed 5 bases, and the junction held 5 bases outside the gene matches. Looked up from germline, CDR1 is MDHEN and CDR2 is SYDVKM. CDR3: CASSLAGARTGELFF. CDR3 nucleotides: TGTGCCAGCAGTCTAGCGGGAGCCAGGACCGGGGAGCTGTTTTTT.

The genes are TRBV7-9 and TRBJ2-1; D might be TRBD1 (6 bases). This CDR3 is built from 14 residues. The V and J ends lost 5 bases and 5 bases respectively, with 13 bases between them. In germline, CDR1 is SEHNR, CDR2 FQNEAQ (reference sequence). CDR3 protein: CASSPWTVNNEQFF. The CDR3 nucleotides are TGTGCCAGCAGCCCGTGGACAGTCAACAATGAGCAGTTCTTC. Full variable domain (rest looked up from reference TRBV7-9 and TRBJ2-1): DTGVSQNPRHKITKRGQNVTFRCDPISEHNRLYWYRQTLGQGPEFLTYFQNEAQLEKSRLLSDRFSAERPKGSFSTLEIQRTEQGDSAMYLCASSPWTVNNEQFFGPGTRLTVL.